This TCR beta chain came from a study of T cells in localized non-small cell lung cancer. Study-level results: As only one tumor region underwent sequencing, heterogeneity remains possible. Among the top 100 tumor clones, a median about 59 appeared in adjacent lung. Clonality peaked in uninvolved adjacent lung rather than tumor.

Lung adjacent to the tumor, free of atypia, was sampled at least 2 cm from its margin. Generated by immunoSEQ multiplex PCR, the TCRdb table keeps only in-frame clones and is missing some. The table shows some 3,000 clones, with around 33% occurring only once. V was cut by 8 bases and J by 6 bases, with 12 bases left in between. The V gene's germline CDR1 is WSHSY and CDR2 SAAADI. This CDR3 has 12 amino acids. As regards this clone: What it binds is unknown.

The material sequenced was normal lung tissue next to the tumor, taken before any cancer treatment. The sequence was collected from a male donor aged 60 or over with stage I squamous cell lung carcinoma. The chain joins TRBV10-2 to TRBJ2-3; the D gene is possibly TRBD2 (5 bases). CDR3 DNA: TGCGCCAGCTCCCTCGGCGGGGATACGCAGTATTTT. Translated, it gives CASSLGGDTQYF.